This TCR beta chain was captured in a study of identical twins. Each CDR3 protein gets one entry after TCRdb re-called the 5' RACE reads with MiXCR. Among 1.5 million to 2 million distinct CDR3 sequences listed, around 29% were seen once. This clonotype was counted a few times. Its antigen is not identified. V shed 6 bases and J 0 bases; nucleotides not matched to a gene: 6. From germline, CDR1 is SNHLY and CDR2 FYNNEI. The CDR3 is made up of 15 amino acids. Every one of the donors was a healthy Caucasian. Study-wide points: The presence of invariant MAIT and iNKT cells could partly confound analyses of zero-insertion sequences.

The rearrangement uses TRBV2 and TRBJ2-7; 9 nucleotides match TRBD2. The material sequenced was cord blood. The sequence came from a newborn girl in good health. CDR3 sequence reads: CASRPGTSPSYEQYF. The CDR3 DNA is TGTGCCAGCAGACCCGGGACTAGCCCCTCCTACGAGCAGTACTTC.